This entry lists 13 T cell receptor beta chains sequenced from one sample in a study of healthy donors' naive CD4 and CD8 T cells. Starting from around 500 ng of total RNA, TCR libraries were made with linear amplification. In TCRdb, the reads were re-called with MiXCR into one record per CDR3 protein. The sample comprises 200,000 or so distinct CDR3 sequences, 65% to 75% of which are singletons, and around 2% rests with the top ten. Sequenced input: naive CD4+ and CD8+ T cells sorted from blood, pooled from several donors. The receptors derive from a pool of human donors in good health; the sample pools cells from several healthy donors.

The rearrangement links TRBV6-4 to TRBJ2-3; D gene unclear. Germline V gene sequence: CDR1 MRHNA, CDR2 SNTAGT. This CDR3 region has 14 residues. V was trimmed by 3 bases and J by 2 bases, leaving 9 bases between them. CDR3 DNA sequence: TGTGCCAGCAGTGAAGGGCATTTCACAGATACGCAGTATTTT. Its protein product is CASSEGHFTDTQYF.

The genes are TRBV6-1 and TRBJ2-1; 12 nucleotides agree with TRBD1. Germline V gene data show CDR1 as MNHNS and CDR2 as SASEGT. J gave up 2 bases and V 8 bases, and 13 bases lay outside the gene matches. CDR3 length: 18 amino acids. The CDR3 nucleotides are TGTGCCAGCGCCGGGACAGGGGGCGTGAGCGGGGCCTACAATGAGCAGTTCTTC. Translating it yields CASAGTGGVSGAYNEQFF.

This clonotype was counted between two and nine times. V is TRBV18 and J is TRBJ1-1, with D tentatively TRBD1 (5 bases). The V gene's germline CDR1 is KGHSH and CDR2 LQKENI. The CDR3 length is 13 residues. With 3 bases removed from V and 4 bases from J, the gap between germline ends came to 9 bases. For the CDR3, the DNA is TGTGCCAGCTCACCGCCGGGGGGCACTGAAGCTTTCTTT. Translating gives CASSPPGGTEAFF.

The rearrangement links TRBV19 to TRBJ2-2, with TRBD2 as a possible D gene (5 bases). Per germline, CDR1 LNHDA and CDR2 SQIVND (reference sequence). The V end lost 2 bases, the J end lost 7 bases, and 14 bases lay between the germline ends. The CDR3 contains 15 residues. Here the CDR3 DNA reads TGTGCCAGTAGTATAACCGGGGTTCGGATCGGGGAGCTGTTTTTT. It specifies CASSITGVRIGELFF.

DNA of the CDR3: TGTGCCAGCAGCCGACTAGCGGGAGGCAATGAGCAGTTCTTC. It yields the protein CASSRLAGGNEQFF. The rearrangement links TRBV27 to TRBJ2-1; 13 bases map to TRBD2. V trimming: 6 bases; J trimming: 6 bases; junction bases outside the gene matches: 2. Germline values: CDR1 MNHEY, CDR2 SMNVEV (reference sequence). The CDR3 totals 14 residues.

This chain links TRBV29-1 with TRBJ1-3; no reliable D call. Trimming removed 4 bases from V and 4 bases from J, with 5 bases in between. Germline V CDR1 and CDR2: SQVTM, ANQGSEA. This CDR3 is built from 11 residues. CDR3: CSVAEGNTIYF. CDR3 sequence (DNA): TGCAGCGTTGCAGAGGGAAACACCATATATTTT.

The chain carries TRBV10-3 and TRBJ2-5, with 9 bases lining up with TRBD2. The germline V gene encodes CDR1 ENHRY and CDR2 SYGVKD. The CDR3 extends over 16 amino acids. V lost 0 bases, J lost 5 bases, and 7 bases stayed unmatched. In DNA form, the CDR3 reads TGTGCCATCAGTGAGTCGGGGACTAGCTCGCGGGAGACCCAGTACTTC. Its translation: CAISESGTSSRETQYF.

This clonotype was detected once. V is TRBV6-5 and J is TRBJ2-5, with D perhaps matching TRBD2 (5 bases). The CDR3 loop spans 14 amino acids. V lost 2 bases, J lost 5 bases, and 12 bases lay in between. In germline, CDR1 is MNHEY, CDR2 SVGAGI. CDR3 loop: CASSYNSLAETQYF. The CDR3 DNA reads TGTGCCAGCAGTTACAACAGCTTAGCGGAGACCCAGTACTTC.

In DNA, the CDR3 is TGCAGCGCCGGGGACAGACCTAACTATGGCTACACCTTC. Amino acids: CSAGDRPNYGYTF. This chain links TRBV29-1 with TRBJ1-2, with 7 bases fitting TRBD1. Germline assignment: CDR1 SQVTM and CDR2 ANQGSEA. Germline trimming cut 7 bases from V and 0 bases from J; bases unmatched to any gene: 5. This CDR3 is built from 13 residues.

The sample holds a few counts of this clonotype. CDR3 residues: CASSPGTSSQETQYF. The CDR3 DNA reads TGTGCCAGCTCACCCGGGACTAGCAGCCAAGAGACCCAGTACTTC. The V gene is TRBV18, the J gene TRBJ2-5, with 9 positions matching TRBD2. V shed 3 bases and J 1 base; nucleotides not matched to a gene: 3. CDR1 is KGHSH, CDR2 LQKENI, per germline. The CDR3 is made up of 15 amino acids.

The chain is built from TRBV6-2 or TRBV6-3 and TRBJ2-4; TRBD2 agrees at 7 bases. Germline CDR1 reads MNHEY; CDR2 reads SVGEGT. The CDR3 consists of 15 residues. The V gene end was trimmed by 4 bases and the J gene end by 7 bases; junction bases not matched to a gene: 10. CDR3 amino acids: CASSSPGRSPNIQYF. CDR3 bases: TGTGCCAGCAGTTCCCCCGGGAGGAGTCCCAACATTCAGTACTTC.

This clonotype was seen at least ten times. This chain uses TRBV6-2 or TRBV6-3 with TRBJ2-3; D unclear. The CDR3 consists of 11 residues. Germline V gene sequence: CDR1 MNHEY, CDR2 SVGEGT. Trimming removed 6 bases at V and 3 bases at J, with 4 bases between. The CDR3 DNA sequence: TGTGCCAGCAGCTGGACAGATACGCAGTATTTT. Encoded protein: CASSWTDTQYF.

J is TRBJ2-7 and V is TRBV27; either TRBD1 or TRBD2 may fit D (5 bases each). This CDR3 spans 11 amino acids. With 6 bases removed from V and 9 bases from J, the gap between germline ends came to 12 bases. Germline V gene lookup returns CDR1 MNHEY and CDR2 SMNVEV (reference sequence). The CDR3 sequence is CASRDGAAQYV. The CDR3 coding sequence is TGTGCCAGCAGAGACGGGGCGGCGCAGTACGTC.